This T cell receptor (beta chain) was observed in a study of shared clonotypes between healthy human individuals. Across the whole study: Researchers assigned three CD4 naive, three CD4 memory, two CD8 naive and one CD8 memory plate to each donor.

Sorted-subset replicate PCRs used 150 to 200 ng DNA, approximately 33,000 T cell genomes. Libraries were prepared by immunoSEQ multiplex PCR; TCRdb keeps only in-frame clonotypes and omits some of them. Of around 720,000 clones detected, 73% appear once; the ten largest clones hold under 2%. This clone was recorded at least ten times. Both subsets, CD45RA+ naive and CD45RA-negative memory, were split from the CD4+ cells. CDR1 and CDR2 (germline): SNHLY, FYNNEI. The CDR3 covers 15 residues. Trimming removed 5 bases from V and 5 bases from J, with 15 bases in between. Material for sequencing was memory CD4+ T cells sorted from blood. As for subset: CD45RA-negative fraction. This receptor was obtained from a young woman in good health. J is TRBJ2-2 and V is TRBV2; D might be TRBD1 (8 bases). CDR3 protein: CASSLTGEGTGELFF. The CDR3, as DNA: TGTGCCAGCAGTCTGACAGGGGAGGGTACCGGGGAGCTGTTTTTT. The whole variable domain, remainder taken from reference TRBV2 and TRBJ2-2, is EPEVTQTPSHQVTQMGQEVILRCVPISNHLYFYWYRQILGQKVEFLVSFYNNEISEKSEIFDDQFSVERPDGSNFTLKIRSTKLEDSAMYFCASSLTGEGTGELFFGEGSRLTVL.